What follows are 23 T cell receptor beta chains derived from one specimen sequenced in a study of T cells in Graves' hyperthyroidism and ophthalmopathy. There were TCR beta CDR3 regions amplified from RNA transcripts. The HTBI primer set served for first-round RT-PCR of the TCR CDR3. TCRdb reanalysed the multiplex PCR reads using MiXCR and keeps one entry per CDR3 protein. The sample lists 250,000 or so distinct CDR3 sequences; more than 14% were seen once. The sequenced sample was blood. These receptors originate from a woman between 40 and 55 years old with Graves' hyperthyroidism that later progressed to Graves' ophthalmopathy.

This clonotype was seen ten or more times. This chain uses TRBV27 with TRBJ2-4; D remains unclear. Trimming cost V 6 bases and J 1 base, with 13 bases left between them. This CDR3 has 15 residues. Germline loops: CDR1 MNHEY, CDR2 SMNVEV (reference sequence). This chain's CDR3 is CASSPDILAKNIQYF. The CDR3 bases are TGTGCCAGCAGCCCAGACATCCTGGCCAAAAACATTCAGTACTTC.

In its sample, this clonotype was seen a few times. The chain recombines TRBV7-8 with TRBJ2-7, with D uncertain. The CDR3 contains 13 residues. The germline V and J ends were trimmed by 1 base and 2 bases, with 6 bases remaining between them. Germline assignment: CDR1 SGHVS and CDR2 FQNEAQ. DNA for the CDR3: TGTGCCAGCAGCTTAGAACGGCCCTACGAGCAGTACTTC. It yields the protein CASSLERPYEQYF.

This clonotype has a count of ten or more. This chain connects TRBV12-3 or TRBV12-4 to TRBJ1-3; D is unresolved. Trimming left V 3 bases short and J 0 bases short, with 9 bases between. The length of the CDR3 is 15 residues. This chain's CDR3 is CASSFSTGSGNTIYF. For the CDR3, the DNA is TGTGCCAGCAGTTTCTCAACGGGCTCTGGAAACACCATATATTTT.

In this sample, this clonotype turned up once. The chain links TRBV11-2 to TRBJ2-5; 8 nucleotides match TRBD1. Per the germline V gene, CDR1 is SGHAT and CDR2 is FQNNGV. CDR3 length: 17 amino acids. V was pared by 5 bases and J by 3 bases, with 14 bases of the junction left unmatched. The CDR3 nucleotides are TGTGCCAGCAGCGTTAGTTGGGACAGGTGGCTCAAAGAGACCCAGTACTTC. It specifies CASSVSWDRWLKETQYF.

This clonotype was observed at least ten times. The chain carries TRBV5-1 and TRBJ2-5, with a tentative D call TRBD2 (6 bases). Deletions cut 2 bases from V and 5 bases from J, with 13 bases between. CDR3 length: 14 amino acids. The germline V gene has CDR1 SGHRS and CDR2 YFSETQ. The CDR3 here is CASSFSGASETQYF. For the CDR3, the DNA is TGCGCCAGCAGCTTTAGCGGCGCTTCGGAGACCCAGTACTTC.

The chain employs TRBV11-2 and TRBJ2-1; 9 bases fit TRBD2. V shed 1 base, J shed 5 bases, and the junction held 3 bases outside the gene matches. Looked up from germline, CDR1 is SGHAT and CDR2 is FQNNGV. The CDR3 runs to 15 residues. The CDR3 DNA reads as TGTGCCAGCAGCTTAGGACTAGCGGCCCACAATGAGCAGTTCTTC. Translating gives CASSLGLAAHNEQFF.

A few counts support this clonotype. A much larger clone lies a single base off, so this may be a read error. The chain combines TRBV7-9 with TRBJ2-7; TRBD1 agrees at 10 bases. Germline assignment: CDR1 SEHNR and CDR2 FQNEAQ (reference sequence). Losses at the gene ends were 5 bases for V and 5 bases for J; bases not matched to a gene: 3. The length of the CDR3 is 13 residues. The CDR3 sequence: CASSGQGVHEQYF. The DNA of the CDR3 is TGTGCCAGCAGCGGACAGGGGGTCCACGAGCAGTACTTC. The entire variable domain, with the rest obtained from reference TRBV7-9 and TRBJ2-7, is as follows: DTGVSQNPRHKITKRGQNVTFRCDPISEHNRLYWYRQTLGQGPEFLTYFQNEAQLEKSRLLSDRFSAERPKGSFSTLEIQRTEQGDSAMYLCASSGQGVHEQYFGPGTRLTVT.

This clonotype came up a few times. The missing conserved phenylalanine or tryptophan at the end of this CDR3 makes a read error likely. This chain uses TRBV5-1 with TRBJ2-5; no clear D gene. The V and J ends lost 1 base and 5 bases respectively, with 9 bases between them. Germline CDR1 SGHRS, CDR2 YFSETQ. The CDR3 covers 13 residues. DNA of the CDR3: TGCGCCAGCAGCTTGCCTAGTTATGAGACCCAGTACCTC. This gives the protein CASSLPSYETQYL.

This chain connects TRBV18 to TRBJ2-3; 12 bases fit TRBD1. CDR3 length: 17 amino acids. Per germline, CDR1 KGHSH and CDR2 LQKENI. The trim removed 3 bases at V and 2 bases at J, leaving 6 bases unmatched. CDR3 coding DNA: TGTGCCAGCTCACCTCCGGGACAGGGGGCATACACAGATACGCAGTATTTT. Amino acid sequence: CASSPPGQGAYTDTQYF.

This chain connects TRBV9 to TRBJ1-3; D possibly corresponds to TRBD1 (5 bases). In germline, CDR1 is SGDLS, CDR2 YYNGEE. V was pared by 4 bases and J by 2 bases, with 13 bases between. The CDR3 has 15 amino acids. The CDR3 protein is CASSSRGGAGNTIYF. The CDR3 nucleotides are TGTGCCAGCAGCTCACGTGGGGGGGCTGGAAACACCATATATTTT. Based on the CDR3 plus reference TRBV9 and TRBJ1-3, the full variable domain is DSGVTQTPKHLITATGQRVTLRCSPRSGDLSVYWYQQSLDQGLQFLIQYYNGEERAKGNILERFSAQQFPDLHSELNLSSLELGDSALYFCASSSRGGAGNTIYFGEGSWLTVV.

This clonotype was observed many times. This rearrangement joins TRBV6-5 to TRBJ2-2, with a weak D call TRBD2 (7 bases). Germline V CDR1 and CDR2: MNHEY, SVGAGI. The CDR3 consists of 16 residues. The V and J ends lost 2 bases and 6 bases respectively, with 16 bases between them. The CDR3 is CASSYGAGAAPGELFF. The CDR3 region has the DNA TGTGCCAGCAGTTACGGGGCGGGGGCAGCGCCCGGGGAGCTGTTTTTT.

The chain uses TRBV14 and TRBJ2-5, with D hard to call. Germline CDR1 and CDR2: SGHDN and FVKESK. The CDR3 is 14 residues long. The V end lost 4 bases, the J end lost 2 bases, and 11 bases lay between the germline ends. CDR3 residues: CASSRNRAQETQYF. CDR3 coding DNA: TGTGCCAGCAGCCGGAACCGGGCACAAGAGACCCAGTACTTC.

In this sample, this clonotype turned up many times. This chain connects TRBV19 to TRBJ2-7; possible D gene TRBD1, 5 bases. The CDR3 runs to 15 residues. Trimming took 3 bases from V and 5 from J, leaving 17 bases between them. Germline loops: CDR1 LNHDA, CDR2 SQIVND (reference sequence). CDR3 amino acids: CASSIWAGNLNEQYF. The CDR3 region has the DNA TGTGCCAGTAGTATCTGGGCAGGGAATCTCAACGAGCAGTACTTC.

This clonotype has at least ten counts. The chain recombines TRBV11-2 with TRBJ2-3; D unclear. The ends were cut back, 10 bases at V and 5 bases at J, with 10 bases in the middle. Germline CDR1 and CDR2: SGHAT and FQNNGV. The CDR3 runs 11 residues. DNA for the CDR3: TGTGCCACCTTGCGAAGAGATACGCAGTATTTT. Its translation is CATLRRDTQYF.

Ten or more counts support this clonotype. The V and J genes are TRBV3-1 and TRBJ1-3; maybe TRBD1 (5 bases). Germline V CDR1 and CDR2: LGHDT, YNNKEL (reference sequence). The CDR3 has 16 residues. V was trimmed by 2 bases and J by 0 bases, leaving 11 bases between them. CDR3 DNA: TGTGCCAGCAGCCAACCCGGGAGGGGCTCTGGAAACACCATATATTTT. This sequence encodes CASSQPGRGSGNTIYF.

This clonotype was counted only a few times. This chain joins TRBV4-1 and TRBJ2-7; no firm D call. V shed 4 bases and J shed 3 bases, with 22 bases lying between them. The CDR3 is made up of 17 amino acids. The germline V gene has CDR1 MGHRA and CDR2 YSYEKL. The CDR3, as DNA: TGCGCCAGCAGCCCTCATCACCTGGTGGGTGCATTCTACGAGCAGTACTTC. Protein sequence: CASSPHHLVGAFYEQYF.

This clonotype showed up just a few times. A single base separates this from a much larger clone, so it may be a read error. The chain couples TRBV24-1 to TRBJ2-3; D possibly uses TRBD1 or TRBD2 (5 bases each). The CDR3 has 14 amino acids. The V gene's germline CDR1 is KGHDR and CDR2 SFDVKD. CDR3 sequence reads: CATGDLGETDTQYF. CDR3 nucleotide sequence: TGTGCCACCGGTGATTTGGGGGAAACAGATACGCAGTATTTT.

This clonotype was seen ten or more times. CDR3 sequence (DNA): TGTGCCAGCAACCCAAGCGGGAGGTTGTACAATGAGCAGTTCTTC. Protein sequence: CASNPSGRLYNEQFF. This chain uses TRBV12-3 or TRBV12-4 with TRBJ2-1; 9 positions agree with TRBD2. Losses at the gene ends were 7 bases for V and 4 bases for J; bases not matched to a gene: 8. The CDR3 runs 15 residues.

This chain joins TRBV7-2 and TRBJ2-2; 8 bases agree with TRBD2. Per the germline V gene, CDR1 is SGHTA and CDR2 is FQGNSA. The CDR3 covers 14 residues. After removal of 6 bases from V and 7 bases from J, the junction contained 7 bases not matched to a gene. In nucleotides, the CDR3 is TGTGCCAGCAGACGGGGAGCGGGAGTCGGGGAGCTGTTTTTT. It codes for CASRRGAGVGELFF.

This clonotype has more than one count but fewer than ten. The chain joins TRBV14 to TRBJ1-1; tentatively, D is TRBD1 (5 bases). The CDR3 is 14 amino acids. CDR1 and CDR2 (germline): SGHDN, FVKESK. V was pared by 5 bases and J by 4 bases, with 14 bases between. The CDR3 DNA sequence: TGTGCCAGCAGCTTGATCCGGGGCCTCACTGAAGCTTTCTTT. This gives the protein CASSLIRGLTEAFF.

This clonotype was picked up a small number of times. The chain uses TRBV7-3 and TRBJ2-3; D may correspond to TRBD1 or TRBD2 (5 bases each). Germline CDR1 and CDR2: SGHTA and FQGTGA. The CDR3 is 18 amino acids. V was trimmed by 5 bases and J by 0 bases, leaving 21 bases between them. This CDR3 is CASSNKGRGHGSTDTQYF. For the CDR3, the DNA is TGTGCCAGCAGCAACAAAGGCCGGGGCCATGGGAGCACAGATACGCAGTATTTT. Based on the CDR3 plus reference TRBV7-3 and TRBJ2-3, the full variable domain is GAGVSQTPSNKVTEKGKYVELRCDPISGHTALYWYRQSLGQGPEFLIYFQGTGAADDSGLPNDRFFAVRPEGSVSTLKIQRTERGDSAVYLCASSNKGRGHGSTDTQYFGPGTRLTVL.

The rearrangement joins TRBV5-1 to TRBJ1-4; D gene unclear. This CDR3 spans 13 amino acids. Germline CDR1 reads SGHRS; CDR2 reads YFSETQ. Deletions cut 5 bases from V and 7 bases from J, with 12 bases between. The CDR3 DNA is TGCGCCAGCAGTCCGGATTCGAGTGAAAAACTGTTTTTT. Its translation is CASSPDSSEKLFF.

This clonotype was picked up many times. The chain carries TRBV19 and TRBJ2-7, with D possibly matching TRBD2 (5 bases). CDR1 is LNHDA, CDR2 SQIVND, per germline (reference sequence). CDR3 length: 14 residues. V was cut by 3 bases and J by 3 bases, with 12 bases left in between. The CDR3 coding sequence is TGTGCCAGTAGTATCAGGAGGACCGACTACGAGCAGTACTTC. Its protein is CASSIRRTDYEQYF. The full variable domain, completed using reference TRBV19 and TRBJ2-7, is DGGITQSPKYLFRKEGQNVTLSCEQNLNHDAMYWYRQDPGQGLRLIYYSQIVNDFQKGDIAEGYSVSREKKESFPLTVTSAQKNPTAFYLCASSIRRTDYEQYFGPGTRLTVT.